The rows below give T cell receptor beta chains drawn from one sample of a study of cytomegalovirus exposure and HLA in healthy donors. Profiling relied on immunoSEQ multiplex PCR, and the TCRdb table lists in-frame clones only, not all of them. The table has roughly 140,000 clones, about four fifths seen once. The sequencing sample was made of PBMCs. The receptors here all came from a middle-aged man in good health and CMV-seropositive. The CDR3 runs from the conserved cysteine through the conserved F or W. The D gene is left open where the match is weak. Size is stated for part of the rows, as once, few or many counts, or as a class when the clone is expanded.

J: TRBJ1-4
size: NA
D: TRBD1
V: TRBV13
CDR3: CASSRTGAGEKLFF
DNA: TGTGCCAGCAGTCGGACAGGGGCAGGGGAAAAACTGTTTTTT

J: TRBJ2-1
size: NA
D: TRBD1
V: TRBV4-1
CDR3: CASSQDRTGGNEQFF
DNA: TGCGCCAGCAGCCAAGATCGGACAGGTGGCAATGAGCAGTTCTTC

J: TRBJ2-5
size: once
D: NA
V: TRBV5-6
CDR3: CASSSRRIAEIQETQYF
DNA: TGTGCCAGCAGCTCACGCCGTATAGCGGAGATACAAGAGACCCAGTACTTC

J: TRBJ1-3
size: NA
D: NA
V: TRBV27
CDR3: CASSLRGHGNTIYF
DNA: TGTGCCAGCAGTTTAAGGGGACATGGAAACACCATATATTTT

J: TRBJ1-2
size: NA
D: NA
V: TRBV30
CDR3: CAWSAGPFGGYTF
DNA: TGTGCCTGGAGTGCAGGGCCCTTCGGTGGCTACACCTTC

J: TRBJ2-1
size: NA
D: TRBD1
V: TRBV19
CDR3: CASSIGGTGGRDPFF
DNA: TGTGCCAGTAGTATCGGGGGGACAGGGGGTCGGGATCCGTTCTTC

J: TRBJ2-1
size: once
D: TRBD2
V: TRBV2
CDR3: CASSWGRGYYNEQFF
DNA: TGTGCCAGCAGCTGGGGGAGGGGATACTACAATGAGCAGTTCTTC

J: TRBJ1-5
size: NA
D: TRBD1
V: TRBV9
CDR3: CASSPGVGTGLDQPQHF
DNA: TGTGCCAGCAGCCCCGGTGTTGGGACAGGGTTGGATCAGCCCCAGCATTTT

J: TRBJ2-1
size: NA
D: NA
V: TRBV7-3
CDR3: CASSLSPGYNEQFF
DNA: TGTGCCAGCAGCTTAAGTCCAGGTTACAATGAGCAGTTCTTC

J: TRBJ2-7
size: NA
D: TRBD1
V: TRBV2
CDR3: CASSPTGVPYEQYF
DNA: TGTGCCAGCAGCCCGACAGGGGTTCCCTACGAGCAGTACTTC

J: TRBJ1-3
size: NA
D: NA
V: TRBV7-6
CDR3: CASSSRQVGGNTIYF
DNA: TGTGCCAGCAGCTCACGACAGGTTGGCGGAAACACCATATATTTT

J: TRBJ1-1
size: NA
D: NA
V: TRBV6-1
CDR3: CASSERVAGGNKAFF
DNA: TGTGCCAGCAGTGAAAGGGTGGCGGGGGGAAATAAGGCTTTCTTT

J: TRBJ1-2
size: NA
D: TRBD1
V: TRBV18
CDR3: CASSPRTGTSNYGYTF
DNA: TGTGCCAGCTCACCACGGACAGGGACCTCTAACTATGGCTACACCTTC

J: TRBJ1-4
size: few
D: NA
V: TRBV6-6
CDR3: CASSQGLRTEKLFF
DNA: TGTGCCAGCAGTCAGGGTCTCAGAACTGAAAAACTGTTTTTT

J: TRBJ2-6
size: NA
D: NA
V: TRBV27
CDR3: CASSLDRPGANVLTF
DNA: TGTGCCAGCAGTTTAGACAGGCCTGGGGCCAACGTCCTGACTTTC

J: TRBJ2-5
size: NA
D: TRBD1
V: TRBV18
CDR3: CASSLQGIQETQYF
DNA: TGTGCCAGCTCACTACAGGGGATCCAAGAGACCCAGTACTTC

J: TRBJ2-1
size: NA
D: NA
V: TRBV15
CDR3: CATSRDSGTYNEQFF
DNA: TGTGCCACCAGCAGAGATAGCGGTACCTACAATGAGCAGTTCTTC